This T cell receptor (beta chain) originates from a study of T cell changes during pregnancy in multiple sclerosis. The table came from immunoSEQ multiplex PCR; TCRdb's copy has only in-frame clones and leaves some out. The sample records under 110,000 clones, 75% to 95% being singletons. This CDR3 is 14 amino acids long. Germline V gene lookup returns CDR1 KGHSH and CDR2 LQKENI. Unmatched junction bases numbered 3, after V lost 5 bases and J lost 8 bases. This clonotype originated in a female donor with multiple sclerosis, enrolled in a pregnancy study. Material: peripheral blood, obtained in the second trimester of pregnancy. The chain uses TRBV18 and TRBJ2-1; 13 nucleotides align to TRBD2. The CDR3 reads CASSTSGRGYEQFF. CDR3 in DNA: TGTGCCAGCTCAACTAGCGGGAGGGGCTATGAGCAGTTCTTC.